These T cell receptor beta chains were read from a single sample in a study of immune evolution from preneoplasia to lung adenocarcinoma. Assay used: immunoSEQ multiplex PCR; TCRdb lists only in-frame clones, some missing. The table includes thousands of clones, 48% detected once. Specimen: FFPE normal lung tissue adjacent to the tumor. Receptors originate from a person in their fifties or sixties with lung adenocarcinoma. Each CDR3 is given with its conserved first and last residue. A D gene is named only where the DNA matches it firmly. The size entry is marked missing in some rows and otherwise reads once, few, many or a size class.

CASSLTSGSSTEAFF	TGTGCCAGCAGCTTAACCTCCGGGAGCTCCACTGAAGCTTTCTTT	TRBV7-3	TRBJ1-1	few	-
CASRSMGNQPQHF	TGTGCCAGCAGATCCATGGGCAATCAGCCCCAGCATTTT	TRBV2	TRBJ1-5	-	-
CASSVTGAAYEQYF	TGTGCCAGCAGCGTGACAGGGGCTGCCTACGAGCAGTACTTC	TRBV9	TRBJ2-7	-	TRBD1
CASSPLRAVETQYF	TGTGCCAGCTCACCATTACGAGCTGTGGAGACCCAGTACTTC	TRBV18	TRBJ2-5	-	-
CASSQLDGGINEQYF	TGCGCCAGCAGCCAACTAGATGGAGGGATTAACGAGCAGTACTTC	TRBV4-1	TRBJ2-7	-	-
CASTYGGAGDTQYF	TGTGCCAGCACCTACGGGGGGGCCGGAGATACGCAGTATTTT	TRBV6-6	TRBJ2-3	-	TRBD2
CASGPGLAVDETQYF	TGTGCCAGCGGTCCTGGGCTAGCAGTGGATGAGACCCAGTACTTC	TRBV9	TRBJ2-5	-	-
CASSFGGGYTDTQYF	TGTGCCAGCAGCTTTGGCGGGGGGTACACAGATACGCAGTATTTT	TRBV7-9	TRBJ2-3	-	TRBD2
CASSAHRDPVRDTQYF	TGTGCCAGCAGTGCACACCGGGACCCCGTCAGGGATACGCAGTATTTT	TRBV6-1	TRBJ2-3	-	-
CASSLPGLATEAFF	TGTGCCAGCAGTTTACCGGGCTTGGCCACTGAAGCTTTCTTT	TRBV28	TRBJ1-1	-	-
CASSAESVGNEKLFF	TGTGCCAGCTCGGCAGAATCCGTGGGCAATGAAAAACTGTTTTTT	TRBV18	TRBJ1-4	-	-
CAWSVRVEAFF	TGTGCCTGGAGTGTGCGGGTAGAAGCTTTCTTT	TRBV30	TRBJ1-1	-	-
CASGANTEAFF	TGTGCTTCGGGTGCAAACACTGAAGCTTTCTTT	TRBV7-8	TRBJ1-1	-	-
CASSPRTSGWETQYF	TGTGCCAGCTCACCACGGACTAGCGGGTGGGAGACCCAGTACTTC	TRBV18	TRBJ2-5	-	TRBD2
CASSWVVDRTSPTYNEQFF	TGTGCCAGCAGTTGGGTAGTAGACAGGACCTCCCCAACTTACAATGAGCAGTTCTTC	TRBV28	TRBJ2-1	-	-
CASSSPGFGGYTF	TGTGCCAGCAGCTCTCCAGGGTTCGGGGGCTACACCTTC	TRBV28	TRBJ1-2	-	-
CASSKRGTGYEQYF	TGTGCCAGCAGCAAAAGGGGGACGGGTTACGAGCAGTACTTC	TRBV21-1	TRBJ2-7	-	-
CAWSVQGAQPLHF	TGTGCCTGGAGTGTTCAGGGGGCACAACCCCTCCACTTT	TRBV30	TRBJ1-6	-	TRBD1
CASSLEFLPGNTIYF	TGTGCCAGCAGTTTAGAGTTCCTACCAGGAAACACCATATATTTT	TRBV28	TRBJ1-3	-	-
CASNRDGNEKLFF	TGTGCCAGCAACCGGGACGGAAATGAAAAACTGTTTTTT	TRBV7-9	TRBJ1-4	few	-
CASSTDRGNYGYTF	TGTGCCAGCAGCACGGACAGGGGAAACTATGGCTACACCTTC	TRBV5-4	TRBJ1-2	-	TRBD1
CASSARTGPYEQYF	TGTGCCAGCAGTGCAAGGACAGGCCCCTACGAGCAGTACTTC	TRBV6-1	TRBJ2-7	-	TRBD1
CSAYRDSTGELFF	TGCAGCGCCTACCGGGACAGCACCGGGGAGCTGTTTTTT	TRBV29-1	TRBJ2-2	few	TRBD1
CASSLPGTGKSTEAFF	TGTGCCAGCTCACTCCCCGGGACAGGGAAGTCCACTGAAGCTTTCTTT	TRBV18	TRBJ1-1	few	TRBD1
CASSTKGTGGGYTF	TGTGCCAGCAGTACTAAAGGGACAGGGGGCGGCTACACCTTC	TRBV28	TRBJ1-2	-	TRBD1
CASSPPAGYETQYF	TGTGCCAGCTCACCACCGGCGGGGTACGAGACCCAGTACTTC	TRBV18	TRBJ2-5	few	-
CASSQGGRVNYGYTF	TGTGCCAGCAGCCAAGGGGGCAGGGTAAACTATGGCTACACCTTC	TRBV9	TRBJ1-2	few	TRBD1
CASSLEGRAFF	TGTGCCAGCAGCTTAGAGGGGCGAGCTTTCTTT	TRBV7-9	TRBJ1-1	hyperexpanded	-
CASSSSARVNTGELFF	TGTGCCAGCAGCTCATCTGCCAGGGTGAACACCGGGGAGCTGTTTTTT	TRBV7-2	TRBJ2-2	-	-
CASSFQGGEQPQHF	TGTGCCAGCAGCTTTCAGGGTGGGGAGCAGCCCCAGCATTTT	TRBV27	TRBJ1-5	-	-
CASSYDYEQYF	TGTGCCAGCAGCTATGACTACGAGCAGTACTTC	TRBV7-9	TRBJ2-7	once	-
CASSLDRVQKLFF	TGTGCCAGCAGCCTAGACAGGGTTCAAAAACTGTTTTTT	TRBV7-6	TRBJ1-4	-	TRBD1
CASSQSVTGVGYTF	TGTGCCAGCAGCCAATCGGTCACAGGGGTAGGCTACACCTTC	TRBV16	TRBJ1-2	-	TRBD1
CASSRAGRELFF	TGTGCCAGCAGCCGAGCAGGGCGGGAGCTGTTTTTT	TRBV14	TRBJ2-2	once	-
CASSEGPSAKETQYF	TGTGCCAGCAGTGAAGGCCCGTCGGCGAAAGAGACCCAGTACTTC	TRBV6-1	TRBJ2-5	medium-sized	-
CASSPPGQGVGYTF	TGTGCCAGTAGTCCTCCAGGACAGGGGGTTGGCTACACCTTC	TRBV19	TRBJ1-2	-	TRBD1